The present TCR beta chain was sequenced within a study of molecular identifiers for immune sequencing clone quantification. Whole-study context: Replicates split RNA from roughly 18,000 or 92,000 naive CD8 cells five ways, and the researchers sequenced four portions.

Comments on this clonotype: Its antigen is still unknown.

Findings and limits, study-wide: Detecting spiked Jurkat TCR RNA from one cell among approximately 1 million naive cells was reportedly possible. Highly expanded clones may be undercounted when identical TCR molecules share barcodes.

The CDR3 contains 15 residues. CDR1 and CDR2 from the germline V gene are SGHTA and FQGNSA. V was trimmed by 4 bases and J by 2 bases, leaving 15 bases between them. TCRdb re-called the PCR reads with MiXCR, one entry per CDR3 protein. The table has around 460,000 distinct CDR3 sequences, about 26% seen once; the top ten hold approximately 0.8%. The specimen sequenced was naive CD8+ T cells from blood, with Jurkat cell RNA spiked in. Subset denoted: FACS-sorted CD8+CD4-CCR7+CD45RA+ naive T cells. The clonotype comes from a human donor in good health. Some libraries in this study had Jurkat cell RNA spiked in. The chain combines TRBV7-2 with TRBJ2-7; D tentatively reads TRBD1 or TRBD2 (5 bases each). The CDR3 loop is CASSSRRDRPYEQYF. CDR3 DNA: TGTGCCAGCAGCTCGCGACGGGACCGTCCCTACGAGCAGTACTTC.